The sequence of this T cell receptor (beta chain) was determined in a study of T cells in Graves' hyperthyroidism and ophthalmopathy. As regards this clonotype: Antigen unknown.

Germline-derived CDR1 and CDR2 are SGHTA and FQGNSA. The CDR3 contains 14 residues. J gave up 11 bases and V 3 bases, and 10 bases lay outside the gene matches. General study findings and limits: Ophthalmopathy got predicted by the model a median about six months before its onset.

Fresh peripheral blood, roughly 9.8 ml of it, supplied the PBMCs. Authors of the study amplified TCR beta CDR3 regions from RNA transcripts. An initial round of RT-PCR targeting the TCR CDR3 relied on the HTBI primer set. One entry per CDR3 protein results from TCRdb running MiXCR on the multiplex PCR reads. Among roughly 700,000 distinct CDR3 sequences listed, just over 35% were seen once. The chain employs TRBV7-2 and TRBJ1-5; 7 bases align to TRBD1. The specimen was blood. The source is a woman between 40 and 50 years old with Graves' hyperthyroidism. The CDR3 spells CASSFRTGAWAQHF. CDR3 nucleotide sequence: TGTGCCAGCAGCTTCCGGACAGGCGCTTGGGCCCAGCATTTT.